These 32 T cell receptor beta chains were sequenced from one sample in a study of blood T cell repertoires in COVID-19. TCRdb's copy holds only in-frame clones and misses some; the assay was immunoSEQ multiplex PCR. In the table there are 400,000 to 450,000 clones, 80% to 90% of which are singletons. The specimen sequenced was PBMCs or T cells enriched from blood (not recorded which). The receptor set was obtained from a man aged 25-45 years who had recovered from COVID-19.

The chain joins TRBV4-2 to TRBJ2-7, with D unresolved. Germline V gene lookup returns CDR1 LGHNA and CDR2 YNFKEQ. The V end lost 0 bases, the J end lost 2 bases, and 11 bases lay between the germline ends. CDR3 length equals 15 residues. The CDR3: CASSQESSSTYEQYF. CDR3 in DNA: TGTGCCAGCAGCCAAGAGTCCAGTAGCACCTACGAGCAGTACTTC.

V usage is TRBV21-1 and J usage is TRBJ1-1; the table's D call, TRBD1, has no DNA check behind it. TRBV21-1 is listed as a pseudogene. CDR3 size: 18 residues. CDR3 coding DNA: TGTGCCAGCAGCCTGTTCGGGATCGCCGGGACAGTGAACACTGAAGCTTTCTTT. It translates to CASSLFGIAGTVNTEAFF.

V and J are TRBV5-1 and TRBJ2-1, with TRBD2 matching over 7 bases. This CDR3 spans 16 amino acids. The junction had 5 bases not matched to a gene; V was cut back by 0 bases and J by 2 bases. Germline CDR1 reads SGHRS; CDR2 reads YFSETQ. Here the CDR3 DNA reads TGCGCCAGCAGCTTGGCAGCTAGCGGACCCTACAATGAGCAGTTCTTC. Translating gives CASSLAASGPYNEQFF.

The chain carries TRBV28 and TRBJ1-3; D possibly corresponds to TRBD1 (5 bases). This CDR3 has 14 residues. From germline, CDR1 is MDHEN and CDR2 SYDVKM. V shed 5 bases and J shed 2 bases, with 10 bases lying between them. The CDR3 DNA sequence: TGTGCCAGCAGTGGTCCAGGGCCTGGAAACACCATATATTTT. Translation: CASSGPGPGNTIYF.

This clone has a single count. DNA for the CDR3: TGCGCCAGCAGCACTACAGGGGCAGCTAATGAAAAACTGTTTTTT. Translating gives CASSTTGAANEKLFF. The chain employs TRBV5-1 and TRBJ1-4, with TRBD1 matching 7 bases. The CDR3 has 15 residues. The V gene end was trimmed by 4 bases and the J gene end by 3 bases; junction bases not matched to a gene: 6. CDR1 and CDR2 (germline): SGHRS, YFSETQ. Full variable domain (outside the CDR3, taken from reference TRBV5-1 and TRBJ1-4): KAGVTQTPRYLIKTRGQQVTLSCSPISGHRSVSWYQQTPGQGLQFLFEYFSETQRNKGNFPGRFSGRQFSNSRSEMNVSTLELGDSALYLCASSTTGAANEKLFFGSGTQLSVL.

The chain has TRBV9 and TRBJ2-2; 10 bases line up with TRBD1. This CDR3 has 16 amino acids. V trimming: 2 bases; J trimming: 6 bases; junction bases outside the gene matches: 7. Germline CDR1 is SGDLS and CDR2 is YYNGEE. The CDR3 nucleotides read TGTGCCAGCAGCGTTCCGGGACAGGGGATCGCCGGGGAGCTGTTTTTT. It yields the protein CASSVPGQGIAGELFF.

In DNA form, the CDR3 reads TGTGCCAGCAGCAAGACTAGCGGGAGCACAGATACGCAGTATTTT. Translated, it gives CASSKTSGSTDTQYF. This chain joins TRBV6-5 and TRBJ2-3, with 10 bases identical to TRBD2. The CDR3 length is 15 residues. Germline CDR1 MNHEY, CDR2 SVGAGI. J gave up 0 bases and V 6 bases, and 3 bases lay outside the gene matches.

This clone was seen a single time. V and J are TRBV6-5 and TRBJ1-5, with TRBD1 as a possible D gene (6 bases). This CDR3 has 14 residues. Trimming removed 6 bases from V and 1 base from J, with 10 bases in between. Per the germline V gene, CDR1 is MNHEY and CDR2 is SVGAGI. CDR3 amino acids: CASSRTESNQPQHF. CDR3 coding DNA: TGTGCCAGCAGCCGGACAGAAAGCAATCAGCCCCAGCATTTT.

The V gene is TRBV24-1, the J gene TRBJ2-1; 7 bases are shared with TRBD1. V dropped 5 bases and J dropped 8; count of bases not matched to a gene: 11. Looked up from germline, CDR1 is KGHDR and CDR2 is SFDVKD. The CDR3 contains 15 residues. The CDR3: CATSGRAGGWDEQFF. The CDR3 nucleotides are TGTGCCACCAGTGGTCGGGCAGGGGGTTGGGATGAGCAGTTCTTC.

The CDR3 bases are TGCGCCAGCAGCTTGGTCGGGACTAGCGGGAGTTACGAGCAGTACTTC. It translates to CASSLVGTSGSYEQYF. J is TRBJ2-7 and V is TRBV5-1; TRBD2 aligns across 14 bases. Germline V CDR1 and CDR2: SGHRS, YFSETQ. The CDR3 has 16 residues. V gave up 0 bases and J gave up 4 bases; unmatched junction bases: 3.

V usage is TRBV7-9 and J usage is TRBJ1-5; TRBD1 is a possible D gene (5 bases). The V end lost 1 base, the J end lost 11 bases, and 21 bases lay between the germline ends. This CDR3 has 16 amino acids. Germline assignment: CDR1 SEHNR and CDR2 FQNEAQ (reference sequence). As DNA, the CDR3 is TGTGCCAGCAGCTTAGGTTTGGTGGGGCACGGCGAGGCCCAGCATTTT. Its translation is CASSLGLVGHGEAQHF.

This clone was counted a few times. The chain is built from TRBV30 and TRBJ1-2; 7 positions agree with TRBD1. The CDR3 length is 13 residues. Trimming at V came to 6 bases and at J to 5 bases, leaving 9 bases not matched to a gene. The germline gives CDR1 GTSNPN, CDR2 SVGIG (reference sequence). The CDR3 is CACSGQGDYGYTF. Here the CDR3 DNA reads TGTGCCTGCTCTGGGCAGGGGGATTATGGCTACACCTTC.

The chain employs TRBV15 and TRBJ2-2; D is uncertain. Trimming left V 0 bases short and J 4 bases short, with 9 bases between. This CDR3 has 15 residues. Germline CDR1 is LNHNV and CDR2 is YYDKDF (reference sequence). This CDR3 reads CATSRDLRATGELFF. The CDR3 DNA is TGTGCCACCAGCAGAGACCTAAGAGCCACCGGGGAGCTGTTTTTT.

The chain joins TRBV5-1 to TRBJ2-1; TRBD2 agrees at 13 bases. Germline CDR1 reads SGHRS; CDR2 reads YFSETQ. This CDR3 has 18 amino acids. With V trimmed by 4 bases and J by 9 bases, 16 bases remained unmatched. This CDR3 is CASSGEGTSGVTIIEQFF. The CDR3 DNA reads TGCGCCAGCAGCGGGGAAGGGACTAGCGGGGTAACAATCATTGAGCAGTTCTTC.

This rearrangement joins TRBV10-3 to TRBJ2-1, with 9 bases that match TRBD2. This CDR3 has 17 amino acids. The germline V gene has CDR1 ENHRY and CDR2 SYGVKD. Germline trimming cut 4 bases from V and 9 bases from J; bases unmatched to any gene: 16. The CDR3 DNA follows: TGTGCCATCAGTGGACCACAAAGCGGGAGGAAAGGTATTGAGCAGTTCTTC. It encodes CAISGPQSGRKGIEQFF.

This chain connects TRBV20-1 to TRBJ2-7; 8 nucleotides align to TRBD1. J gave up 5 bases and V 3 bases, and 6 bases lay outside the gene matches. The CDR3 has 13 residues. Germline loops: CDR1 DFQATT, CDR2 SNEGSKA (reference sequence). The CDR3 coding sequence is TGCAGTGCTAGTTGGGACAGGTCCCACGAGCAGTACTTC. Translation: CSASWDRSHEQYF.

V usage is TRBV10-1 and J usage is TRBJ2-7; 8 bases agree with TRBD2. The CDR3 loop spans 14 amino acids. Per the germline V gene, CDR1 is WNHNN and CDR2 is SYGVQD (reference sequence). The ends lost 8 bases at V and 7 bases at J; junction bases unmatched: 13. Written as DNA, the CDR3 is TGCGCCAGCCGGGTCCCAGCGGGAGTTGGGGAGCAGTACTTC. Translating gives CASRVPAGVGEQYF.

The V and J genes are TRBV9 and TRBJ2-1, with 9 bases fitting TRBD2. Looked up from germline, CDR1 is SGDLS and CDR2 is YYNGEE. Losses at the gene ends were 0 bases for V and 7 bases for J; bases not matched to a gene: 5. The CDR3 length is 15 residues. The CDR3 DNA follows: TGTGCCAGCAGCGTAGGGCGGGGGGGCATGAATGAGCAGTTCTTC. Translating gives CASSVGRGGMNEQFF.

J is TRBJ2-1 and V is TRBV19; D might be TRBD2 (6 bases). Germline V lookup: CDR1 LNHDA, CDR2 SQIVND (reference sequence). Trimming took 5 bases from V and 5 from J, leaving 16 bases between them. This CDR3 has 15 amino acids. The CDR3 region is CASSPFRDWDNEQFF. The CDR3, as DNA: TGTGCCAGTAGTCCTTTCCGGGACTGGGACAATGAGCAGTTCTTC.

The rearrangement uses TRBV27 and TRBJ2-3, with unresolved D. The V end was cut by 7 bases, the J end by 0 bases, with 17 bases between. Germline V gene lookup returns CDR1 MNHEY and CDR2 SMNVEV (reference sequence). The length of the CDR3 is 16 residues. For the CDR3, the DNA is TGTGCCAGCAACCCGACGACAAGACCTAGCACAGATACGCAGTATTTT. Translating gives CASNPTTRPSTDTQYF.

The chain employs TRBV4-2 and TRBJ2-7; 7 bases agree with TRBD2. The length of the CDR3 is 15 residues. Trimming at V came to 1 base and at J to 2 bases, leaving 5 bases not matched to a gene. CDR1 is LGHNA, CDR2 YNFKEQ, per germline. The CDR3 DNA is TGTGCCAGCAGCCAAGCTAGCGGTCCGCCCTACGAGCAGTACTTC. Translation: CASSQASGPPYEQYF.

The chain combines TRBV28 with TRBJ2-3, with D perhaps TRBD2 (6 bases). V dropped 1 base and J dropped 0 bases, with 11 bases sitting between them. CDR3 length: 16 residues. The germline V gene has CDR1 MDHEN and CDR2 SYDVKM. The DNA for the CDR3 is TGTGCCAGCAGTTTATACGGCGGGAAAAGCACAGATACGCAGTATTTT. Its translation: CASSLYGGKSTDTQYF.

The rearrangement joins TRBV19 to TRBJ1-5, with 10 bases matching TRBD1. The J segment lost 3 bases and the V segment lost 5 bases, leaving 7 bases of the junction unmatched. CDR3 length: 16 amino acids. CDR1 and CDR2 (germline): LNHDA, SQIVND (reference sequence). CDR3 in amino acids: CASSVPTGGHNQPQHF. CDR3 nucleotides: TGTGCCAGTAGTGTCCCGACAGGGGGCCACAATCAGCCCCAGCATTTT.

The chain carries TRBV14 and TRBJ2-5, with D perhaps matching TRBD1 (6 bases). CDR1 SGHDN and CDR2 FVKESK come from the germline V gene. There are 16 residues in the CDR3. V was trimmed by 4 bases and J by 4 bases, leaving 19 bases between them. In DNA form, the CDR3 reads TGTGCCAGCAGCCCACCGCAGGGGAAGTTGCGAGAGACCCAGTACTTC. The encoded protein is CASSPPQGKLRETQYF.

V is TRBV6-6 and J is TRBJ2-7, with 10 bases aligning to TRBD1. Germline assignment: CDR1 MNHNY and CDR2 SVGAGI (reference sequence). This CDR3 has 15 residues. Losses at the gene ends were 6 bases for V and 5 bases for J; bases not matched to a gene: 10. CDR3 amino acids: CASSRPRTGGNEQYF. The CDR3 coding sequence is TGTGCCAGCAGCCGCCCCCGGACAGGGGGGAACGAGCAGTACTTC.

The rearrangement uses TRBV28 and TRBJ1-3; possible D gene TRBD1, 5 bases. Trimming cost V 6 bases and J 0 bases, with 15 bases left between them. The CDR3 consists of 16 residues. Germline V CDR1 and CDR2: MDHEN, SYDVKM. CDR3 nucleotide sequence: TGTGCCAGCAGGCCAGAAGCAGGGTCCTCTGGAAACACCATATATTTT. It specifies CASRPEAGSSGNTIYF.

In DNA form, the CDR3 reads TGTGCCAGCAGCCCGGGACTAATCTCCTACAATGAGCAGTTCTTC. Protein product: CASSPGLISYNEQFF. The chain joins TRBV2 to TRBJ2-1; 7 positions match TRBD2. Germline V gene sequence: CDR1 SNHLY, CDR2 FYNNEI. Unmatched junction bases numbered 5, after V lost 6 bases and J lost 0 bases. The CDR3 sequence is 15 residues long.

The rearrangement uses TRBV4-1 and TRBJ2-1; D is uncertain. CDR3 size: 15 residues. Germline CDR1 reads MGHRA; CDR2 reads YSYEKL. Trimming cost V 0 bases and J 3 bases, with 9 bases left between them. CDR3 bases: TGCGCCAGCAGCCAAGACGGGTCGGACTACAATGAGCAGTTCTTC. Protein product: CASSQDGSDYNEQFF.

The chain is built from TRBV5-1 and TRBJ1-4, with D maybe TRBD1 (5 bases). CDR1 and CDR2 from the germline V gene are SGHRS and YFSETQ. Trimming took off 3 bases at V and 4 bases at J, with 10 bases between the two ends. The CDR3 totals 14 residues. CDR3 nucleotide sequence: TGCGCCAGCAGCTCGACAGATTTTAATGAAAAACTGTTTTTT. Encoded protein: CASSSTDFNEKLFF. Drawing the rest from reference TRBV5-1 and TRBJ1-4, the complete variable domain is KAGVTQTPRYLIKTRGQQVTLSCSPISGHRSVSWYQQTPGQGLQFLFEYFSETQRNKGNFPGRFSGRQFSNSRSEMNVSTLELGDSALYLCASSSTDFNEKLFFGSGTQLSVL.

The rearrangement links TRBV10-2 to TRBJ2-3, with a tentative D call TRBD2 (6 bases). The germline V gene has CDR1 WSHSY and CDR2 SAAADI. CDR3 size: 17 residues. V was pared by 3 bases and J by 0 bases, with 16 bases between. CDR3 nucleotide sequence: TGCGCCAGCAGTGATATCAAGTGGGGGGATAGCACAGATACGCAGTATTTT. This encodes CASSDIKWGDSTDTQYF.

V usage is TRBV2 and J usage is TRBJ2-5; TRBD1 aligns across 10 bases. The J segment lost 1 base and the V segment lost 6 bases, leaving 5 bases of the junction unmatched. The germline V gene encodes CDR1 SNHLY and CDR2 FYNNEI. This CDR3 spans 15 amino acids. CDR3 sequence reads: CASREGQGIQETQYF. CDR3 coding DNA: TGTGCCAGCAGGGAGGGACAGGGGATCCAAGAGACCCAGTACTTC.

The rearrangement uses TRBV5-6 and TRBJ2-7; the D is unclear. Germline CDR1 reads SGHDT; CDR2 reads YYEEEE. The V gene lost 5 bases and the J gene lost 2 bases, with 8 bases spanning the gap. The CDR3 has 12 residues. The CDR3 protein is CASSVATYEQYF. CDR3 coding DNA: TGTGCCAGCAGTGTGGCCACCTACGAGCAGTACTTC.